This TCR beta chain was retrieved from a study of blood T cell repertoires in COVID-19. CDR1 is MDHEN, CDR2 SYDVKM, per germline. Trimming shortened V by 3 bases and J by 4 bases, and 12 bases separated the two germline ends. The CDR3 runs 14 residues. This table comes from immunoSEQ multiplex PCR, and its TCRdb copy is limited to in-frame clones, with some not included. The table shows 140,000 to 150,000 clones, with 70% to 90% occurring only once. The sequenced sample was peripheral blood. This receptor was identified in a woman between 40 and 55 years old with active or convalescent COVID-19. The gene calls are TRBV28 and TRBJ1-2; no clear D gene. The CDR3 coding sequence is TGTGCCAGCAGTTTGTCGGCCCGGGGCTATGGCTACACCTTC. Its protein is CASSLSARGYGYTF.